A single sample is the source of the 9 T cell receptor beta chains below, sequenced in a study of early T cells in non-severe SARS-CoV-2 infection. TCRdb recomputed calls from the 5' RACE reads with MiXCR, one row per CDR3 protein. The table shows roughly 53,000 distinct CDR3 sequences, with 8.5% to 12% occurring only once. The sequenced material came from whole blood. Receptors were obtained from an adult who was a healthcare worker with PCR-confirmed SARS-CoV-2 infection or an uninfected control (not recorded which).

A few counts support this clonotype. The genes are TRBV3-1 and TRBJ1-1, with 8 bases aligning to TRBD1. Trimming took 3 bases from V and 3 from J; bases not matched to a gene: 3. Germline V lookup: CDR1 LGHDT, CDR2 YNNKEL (reference sequence). This CDR3 region has 14 residues. CDR3 residues: CASSHAGGDTEAFF. The CDR3 DNA follows: TGTGCCAGCAGCCATGCAGGGGGCGACACTGAAGCTTTCTTT.

This chain joins TRBV5-1 and TRBJ1-2; 9 nucleotides agree with TRBD1. With V trimmed by 2 bases and J by 6 bases, 8 bases remained unmatched. The CDR3 consists of 15 residues. CDR1 SGHRS and CDR2 YFSETQ come from the germline V gene. CDR3 nucleotides: TGCGCCAGCAGCTTATCTACCCGGGACAGGGATGGCTACACCTTC. Translation gives CASSLSTRDRDGYTF.

This clonotype was counted ten times or more. The rearrangement joins TRBV4-2 to TRBJ2-1; 8 bases are a match to TRBD2. The CDR3 is 16 residues long. Germline CDR1 LGHNA, CDR2 YNFKEQ. J was trimmed by 6 bases and V by 1 base; bases with no gene match: 8. The CDR3, as DNA: TGTGCCAGCAGCCAAGGGGCGCGGGAGGCACTCAATGAGCAGTTCTTC. It codes for CASSQGAREALNEQFF.

This clonotype was recorded many times. A junction boundary mismatches the germline segment, possibly from a read error. This chain connects TRBV28 to TRBJ1-1, with D unclear. This CDR3 is built from 12 residues. Germline V gene lookup returns CDR1 MDHEN and CDR2 SYDVKM. This CDR3 is CASGTLGDEVFF. The CDR3 DNA reads as TGTGCCAGCGGAACTTTGGGCGATGAAGTTTTCTTT.

This clonotype was seen ten or more times. The rearrangement joins TRBV7-3 to TRBJ2-3, with D possibly matching TRBD2 (6 bases). Germline CDR1 is SGHTA and CDR2 is FQGTGA. The CDR3 length is 14 residues. V was trimmed by 4 bases and J by 8 bases, leaving 16 bases between them. The CDR3 DNA follows: TGTGCCAGCAGCTCCAGGCCGTCCGGGAGTACGCAGTATTTT. Amino acid sequence: CASSSRPSGSTQYF.

This clonotype occurred many times. The chain couples TRBV20-1 to TRBJ1-2; D is uncertain. CDR1 is DFQATT and CDR2 is SNEGSKA in the germline V gene (reference sequence). There are 14 residues in the CDR3. The V and J ends lost 0 bases and 5 bases respectively, with 13 bases between them. CDR3 sequence (DNA): TGCAGTGCTAGAGATCCGAGTCGGTCTTATGGCTACACCTTC. Protein: CSARDPSRSYGYTF.

This clonotype was found many times. This chain uses TRBV5-1 with TRBJ2-5; D is possibly TRBD1 or TRBD2 (6 bases each). Germline CDR1 reads SGHRS; CDR2 reads YFSETQ. This CDR3 has 16 amino acids. V was trimmed by 4 bases and J by 4 bases, leaving 20 bases between them. CDR3 bases: TGCGCCAGCAGCGGAAGCCTGATCGGGGGCGGAGAGACCCAGTACTTC. Translating it yields CASSGSLIGGGETQYF. The full variable domain, with the rest looked up from reference TRBV5-1 and TRBJ2-5, is KAGVTQTPRYLIKTRGQQVTLSCSPISGHRSVSWYQQTPGQGLQFLFEYFSETQRNKGNFPGRFSGRQFSNSRSEMNVSTLELGDSALYLCASSGSLIGGGETQYFGPGTRLLVL.

The chain carries TRBV12-5 and TRBJ2-1, with 12 bases matching TRBD2. V gave up 5 bases and J gave up 5 bases; unmatched junction bases: 4. Germline-derived CDR1 and CDR2 are LGHNT and FRNRAP. The CDR3 consists of 15 residues. CDR3: CASGASGRAHNEQFF. The CDR3 DNA reads as TGTGCTAGTGGTGCTAGCGGGAGGGCCCACAATGAGCAGTTCTTC.

There are many counts of this clonotype. The chain couples TRBV7-6 to TRBJ2-3, with D hard to call. The CDR3 totals 14 residues. The V end lost 4 bases, the J end lost 0 bases, and 8 bases lay between the germline ends. The germline V gene has CDR1 SGHVS and CDR2 FNYEAQ. The CDR3 DNA follows: TGTGCCAGCAGCTCGACGGATAGCACAGATACGCAGTATTTT. Its protein product is CASSSTDSTDTQYF.